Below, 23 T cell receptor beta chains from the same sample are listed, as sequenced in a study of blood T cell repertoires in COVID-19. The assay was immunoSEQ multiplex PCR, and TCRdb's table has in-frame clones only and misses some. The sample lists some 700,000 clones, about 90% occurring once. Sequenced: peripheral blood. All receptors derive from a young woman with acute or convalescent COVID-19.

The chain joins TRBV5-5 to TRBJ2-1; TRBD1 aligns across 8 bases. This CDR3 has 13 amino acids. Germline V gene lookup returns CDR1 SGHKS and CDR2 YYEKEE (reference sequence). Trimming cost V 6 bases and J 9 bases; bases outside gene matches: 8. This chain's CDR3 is CASNIPGGFEQFF. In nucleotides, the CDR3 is TGTGCCAGCAACATACCAGGGGGCTTTGAGCAGTTCTTC.

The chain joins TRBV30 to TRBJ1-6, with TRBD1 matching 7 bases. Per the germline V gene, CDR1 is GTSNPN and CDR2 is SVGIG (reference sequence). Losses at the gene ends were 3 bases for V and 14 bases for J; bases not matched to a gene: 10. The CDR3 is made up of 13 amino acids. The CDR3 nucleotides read TGTGCCTGGAGAAGAAGGGGGCCCGGGGCCCTCCACTTT. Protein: CAWRRRGPGALHF.

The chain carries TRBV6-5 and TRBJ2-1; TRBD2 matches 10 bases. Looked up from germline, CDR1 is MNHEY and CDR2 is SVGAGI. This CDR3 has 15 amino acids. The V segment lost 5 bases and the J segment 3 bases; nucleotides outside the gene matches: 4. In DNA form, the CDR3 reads TGTGCCAGCAGTACCTTAGCGGGGGGCTACAATGAGCAGTTCTTC. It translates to CASSTLAGGYNEQFF.

The CDR3 spells CASSLDRGGWLNTEAFF. The CDR3 DNA sequence: TGTGCCAGCAGCTTAGATAGGGGGGGATGGTTAAACACTGAAGCTTTCTTT. V gene TRBV11-2 combines with J gene TRBJ1-1; D possibly corresponds to TRBD1 (6 bases). The germline CDR1 and CDR2 sequences are SGHAT and FQNNGV. The V gene lost 0 bases and the J gene lost 2 bases, with 16 bases spanning the gap. The CDR3 extends over 17 amino acids.

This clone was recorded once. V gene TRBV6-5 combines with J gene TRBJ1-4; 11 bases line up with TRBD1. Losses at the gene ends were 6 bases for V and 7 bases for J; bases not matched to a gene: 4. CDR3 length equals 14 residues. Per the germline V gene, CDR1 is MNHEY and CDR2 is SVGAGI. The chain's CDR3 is CASSGDRGSEKLFF. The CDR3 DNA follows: TGTGCCAGCAGCGGGGACAGGGGGAGTGAAAAACTGTTTTTT.

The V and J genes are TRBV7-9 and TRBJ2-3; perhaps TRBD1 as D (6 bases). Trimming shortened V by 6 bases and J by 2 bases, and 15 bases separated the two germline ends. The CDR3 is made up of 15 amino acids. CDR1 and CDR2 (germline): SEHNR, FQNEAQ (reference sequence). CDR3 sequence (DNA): TGTGCCAGCAGAGATCCGGGACAAACCACAGATACGCAGTATTTT. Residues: CASRDPGQTTDTQYF.

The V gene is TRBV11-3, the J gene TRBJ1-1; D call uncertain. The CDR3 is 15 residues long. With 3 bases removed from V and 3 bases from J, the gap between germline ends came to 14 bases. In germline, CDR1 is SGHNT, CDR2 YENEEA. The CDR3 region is CASSFSGGRDTEAFF. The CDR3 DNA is TGTGCCAGCAGCTTCTCAGGTGGGAGGGACACTGAAGCTTTCTTT.

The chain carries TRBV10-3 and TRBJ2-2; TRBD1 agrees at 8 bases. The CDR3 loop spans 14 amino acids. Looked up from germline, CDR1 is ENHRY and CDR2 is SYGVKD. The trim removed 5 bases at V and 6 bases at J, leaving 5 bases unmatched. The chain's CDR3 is CAISTGTGSGELFF. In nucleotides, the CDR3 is TGTGCCATCAGTACCGGGACAGGATCCGGGGAGCTGTTTTTT.

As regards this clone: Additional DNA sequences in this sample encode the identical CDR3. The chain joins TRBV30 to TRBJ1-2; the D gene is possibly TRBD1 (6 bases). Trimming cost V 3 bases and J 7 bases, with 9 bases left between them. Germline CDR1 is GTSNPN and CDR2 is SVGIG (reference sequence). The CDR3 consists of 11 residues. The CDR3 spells CAWSPGVGYTF. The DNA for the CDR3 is TGTGCCTGGAGCCCAGGGGTTGGCTACACCTTC.

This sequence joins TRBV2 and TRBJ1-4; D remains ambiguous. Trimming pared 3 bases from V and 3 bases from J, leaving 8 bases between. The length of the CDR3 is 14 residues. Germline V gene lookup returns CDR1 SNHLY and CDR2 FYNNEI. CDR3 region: CASSDRSANEKLFF. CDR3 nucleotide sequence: TGTGCCAGCAGTGACAGGTCGGCTAATGAAAAACTGTTTTTT.

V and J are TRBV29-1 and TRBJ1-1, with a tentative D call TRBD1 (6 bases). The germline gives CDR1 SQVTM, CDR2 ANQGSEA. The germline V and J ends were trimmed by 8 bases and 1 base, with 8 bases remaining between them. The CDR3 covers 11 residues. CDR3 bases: TGCAGCACAGGGACGAACACTGAAGCTTTCTTT. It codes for CSTGTNTEAFF.

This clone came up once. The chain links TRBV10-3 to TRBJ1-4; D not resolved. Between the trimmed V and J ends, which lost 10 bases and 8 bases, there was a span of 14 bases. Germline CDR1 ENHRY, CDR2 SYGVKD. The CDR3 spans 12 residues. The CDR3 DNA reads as TGTGCCACTCAGGATCGGAGGGAAAAACTGTTTTTT. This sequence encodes CATQDRREKLFF.

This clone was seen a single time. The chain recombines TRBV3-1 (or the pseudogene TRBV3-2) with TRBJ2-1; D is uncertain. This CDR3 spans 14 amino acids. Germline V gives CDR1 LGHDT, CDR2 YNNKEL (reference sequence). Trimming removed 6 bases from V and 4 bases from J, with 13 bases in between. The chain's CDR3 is CASSPPTQYNEQFF. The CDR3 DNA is TGTGCCAGCAGTCCACCTACTCAATACAATGAGCAGTTCTTC.

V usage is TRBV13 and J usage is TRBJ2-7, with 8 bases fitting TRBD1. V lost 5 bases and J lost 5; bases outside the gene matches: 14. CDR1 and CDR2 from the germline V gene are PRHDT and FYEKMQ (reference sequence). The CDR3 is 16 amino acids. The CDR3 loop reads CASSKPRQGSIDEQYF. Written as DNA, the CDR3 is TGTGCCAGCAGCAAACCCAGACAGGGGAGTATCGACGAGCAGTACTTC.

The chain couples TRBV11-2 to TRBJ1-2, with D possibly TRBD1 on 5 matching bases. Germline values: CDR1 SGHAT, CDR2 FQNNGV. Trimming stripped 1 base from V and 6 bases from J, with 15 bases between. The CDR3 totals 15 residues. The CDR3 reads CASSLARGGKNGYTF. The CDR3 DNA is TGTGCCAGCAGCTTAGCCCGGGGGGGAAAGAATGGCTACACCTTC.

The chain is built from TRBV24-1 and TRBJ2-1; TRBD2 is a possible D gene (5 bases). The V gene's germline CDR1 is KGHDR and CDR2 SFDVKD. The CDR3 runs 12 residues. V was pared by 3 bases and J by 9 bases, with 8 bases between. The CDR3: CATSDVGIEQFF. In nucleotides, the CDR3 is TGTGCCACCAGTGATGTCGGGATTGAGCAGTTCTTC.

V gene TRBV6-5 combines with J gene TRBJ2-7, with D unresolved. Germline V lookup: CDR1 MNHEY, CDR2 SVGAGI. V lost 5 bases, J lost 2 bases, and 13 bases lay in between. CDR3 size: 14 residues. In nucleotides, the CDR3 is TGTGCCAGCAGTAACATCGTGGGCCCCTACGAGCAGTACTTC. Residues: CASSNIVGPYEQYF.

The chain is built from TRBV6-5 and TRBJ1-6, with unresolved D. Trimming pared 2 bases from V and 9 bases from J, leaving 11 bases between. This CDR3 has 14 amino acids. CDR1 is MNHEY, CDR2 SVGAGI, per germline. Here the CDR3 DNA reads TGTGCCAGCAGTTACGGGAGGGAGGGTTCACCCCTCCACTTT. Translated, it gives CASSYGREGSPLHF.

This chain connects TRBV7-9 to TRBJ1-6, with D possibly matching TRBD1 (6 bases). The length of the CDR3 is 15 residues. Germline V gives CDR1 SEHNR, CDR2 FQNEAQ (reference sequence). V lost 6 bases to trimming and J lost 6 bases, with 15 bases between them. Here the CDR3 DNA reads TGTGCCAGCAGACCTGGCGGACAGACTAATTCACCCCTCCACTTT. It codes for CASRPGGQTNSPLHF.

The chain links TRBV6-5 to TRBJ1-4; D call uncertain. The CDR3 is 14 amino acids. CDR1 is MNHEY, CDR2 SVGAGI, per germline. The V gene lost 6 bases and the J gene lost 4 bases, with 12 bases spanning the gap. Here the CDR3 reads CASSSRSDNEKLFF. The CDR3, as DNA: TGTGCCAGCAGCTCGCGGAGTGATAATGAAAAACTGTTTTTT.

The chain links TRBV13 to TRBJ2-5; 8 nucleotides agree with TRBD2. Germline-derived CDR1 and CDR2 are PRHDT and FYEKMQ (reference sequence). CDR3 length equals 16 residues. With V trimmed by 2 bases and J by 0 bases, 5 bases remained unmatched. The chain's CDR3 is CASSLRASGYQETQYF. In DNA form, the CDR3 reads TGTGCCAGCAGCTTAAGGGCTAGCGGGTACCAAGAGACCCAGTACTTC.

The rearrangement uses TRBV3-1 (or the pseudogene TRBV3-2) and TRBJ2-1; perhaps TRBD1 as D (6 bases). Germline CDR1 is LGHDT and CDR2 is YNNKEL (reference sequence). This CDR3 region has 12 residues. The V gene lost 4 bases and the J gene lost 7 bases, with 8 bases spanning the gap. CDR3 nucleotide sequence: TGTGCCAGCAGCCGCAGGGGTAATGAGCAGTTCTTC. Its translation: CASSRRGNEQFF.

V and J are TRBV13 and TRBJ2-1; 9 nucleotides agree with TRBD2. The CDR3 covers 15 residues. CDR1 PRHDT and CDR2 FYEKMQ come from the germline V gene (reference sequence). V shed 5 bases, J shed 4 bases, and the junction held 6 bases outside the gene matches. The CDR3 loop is CASSPRLAGYNEQFF. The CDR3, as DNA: TGTGCCAGCAGCCCCAGGCTAGCGGGGTACAATGAGCAGTTCTTC.